This TCR beta chain was sequenced in a study of spatial heterogeneity in lung cancer. General study findings and limits: Resection blood, more than follow-up blood, showed ubiquitous expanded tumor TCRs.

TCRdb reprocessed the 5' RACE reads with MiXCR, giving one entry per CDR3 protein. The table includes more than 80,000 distinct CDR3 sequences, approximately 12% detected once. Time point noted: sample taken at primary tumor resection. Whole RNA obtained from tumor, nontumor lung or frozen PBMC underwent sequencing without sorting. The CDR3 length is 14 residues. The ends were cut back, 2 bases at V and 4 bases at J, with 10 bases in the middle. Germline V lookup: CDR1 MDHEN, CDR2 SYDVKM. Ten or more counts support this clonotype. Its antigen is undetermined. The source was PBMCs, collected at surgery. This chain joins TRBV28 and TRBJ2-3; D may be TRBD2 (5 bases). This clonotype was sampled from a male donor with early-stage non-small cell lung cancer. CDR3 amino acids: CASSLVDSPDTQYF. The CDR3 coding sequence is TGTGCCAGCAGTTTAGTGGACTCGCCAGATACGCAGTATTTT.